This T cell receptor (beta chain) was sequenced for a study of PD-L1 blockade in urothelial cancer. Looking at the study overall: Among blood samples, the median T cell count was some 140,000.

Sequencing was performed with immunoSEQ multiplex PCR; in TCRdb, only in-frame clones are kept and a portion is missing. The sample has approximately 48,000 clones; around 86% are singletons. The source of this sequence is a man aged 60 to 75 with urothelial cancer. The sample was PBMCs, taken around atezolizumab (anti-PD-L1) treatment.

The CDR3 sequence is CASSGTSRYTGELFF. DNA of the CDR3: TGTGCCAGCTCCGGGACTAGCCGCTACACCGGGGAGCTGTTTTTT. The chain is built from TRBV2 and TRBJ2-2; TRBD2 agrees at 9 bases. Germline CDR1 is SNHLY and CDR2 is FYNNEI. The CDR3 runs to 15 residues. The V gene end was trimmed by 8 bases and the J gene end by 3 bases; junction bases not matched to a gene: 7.